This T cell receptor beta chain was sequenced in a study of T cell repertoires in cytomegalovirus infection. Study findings and constraints: There were HLA-C-restricted CMV-specific TCR beta clonotypes dominating the ex vivo response.

With 5 bases removed from V and 5 bases from J, the gap between germline ends came to 15 bases. Per the germline V gene, CDR1 is SEHNR and CDR2 is FQNEAQ (reference sequence). This CDR3 is 15 amino acids long. Concerning this clonotype: What it binds is unknown.

A single record per CDR3 protein comes from TCRdb applying MiXCR to the reads. The sample has a few hundred thousand distinct CDR3 sequences; roughly 13% are singletons. This chain links TRBV7-9 with TRBJ1-4, with D tentatively TRBD1 (5 bases). The receptor's source is a human donor in good health (CMV status not recorded). Some clones in this sample may be carry-over from other donors' samples. Sequenced: PBMCs. CDR3 in DNA: TGTGCCAGCAGCCCGACAGCCGGGATAAATGAAAAACTGTTTTTT. Translating it yields CASSPTAGINEKLFF.